This T cell receptor (beta chain) was documented in a study of blood T cell repertoires in COVID-19. For the study at large: Sites in the United States, Italy and Spain provided acute and convalescent COVID-19 samples. The analysed material was cDNA or gDNA that came from T cells, B-cell-depleted T cells, or PBMCs.

Per the study methods: Amplifying reference gene primers gave estimates of nucleated cell counts. Profiled with immunoSEQ multiplex PCR; TCRdb holds only in-frame clones, not every one. The DNA gave D and trimming, while V, J and clone size come from that table. The sample yields around 260,000 clones, 91% seen once. Seattle's enrolled individuals joined amid active infection and were then monitored longitudinally. The CDR3 covers 15 residues. The V gene lost 3 bases and the J gene lost 2 bases, with 13 bases spanning the gap. Germline V gives CDR1 MGHDK, CDR2 SYGVNS. Sequenced: peripheral blood. The TCR originated in a young adult with COVID-19, enrolled during active disease. This chain uses TRBV25-1 with TRBJ1-2; tentatively, D is TRBD1 (5 bases). CDR3: CASSDRAGPNYGYTF. The CDR3 DNA reads as TGTGCCAGCAGTGATCGGGCGGGGCCAAACTATGGCTACACCTTC.